Detailed here is one TCR beta chain. Its specificity is unknown. The sample originates from a study of T-cell memory formation after mild COVID-19. Study background: For the most part, TCR clusters were specific to one donor. The study, taken as a whole, reports: Second-wave clones that peaked on day 37 lacked confirmed SARS-CoV-2 specificity.

Constant-segment primers and 5'RACE yielded cDNA libraries for TCR alpha and TCR beta, each carrying sample barcodes and UMIs. MiXCR, run by TCRdb on the 5' RACE reads, gives a single entry per CDR3 protein. Found here are about 400,000 distinct CDR3 sequences, 23% of them singletons; the top ten hold about an eighth. V lost 0 bases and J lost 1, with 10 bases in between. The CDR3 sequence is 15 residues long. Germline CDR1 and CDR2: SGHRS and YFSETQ. The chain links TRBV5-1 to TRBJ2-5, with D hard to call. Sequencing was done on a sample of PBMCs or a T cell subset sorted from them (not recorded which). The sequence came from an adult woman who had mild COVID-19 (a few samples of this study predate the infection). Cell type and time point are not known. CDR3 residues: CASSLDWPIQETQYF. In nucleotides, the CDR3 is TGCGCCAGCAGCTTGGATTGGCCGATCCAAGAGACCCAGTACTTC. The complete variable domain, with remaining parts taken from reference TRBV5-1 and TRBJ2-5, reads KAGVTQTPRYLIKTRGQQVTLSCSPISGHRSVSWYQQTPGQGLQFLFEYFSETQRNKGNFPGRFSGRQFSNSRSEMNVSTLELGDSALYLCASSLDWPIQETQYFGPGTRLLVL.